This TCR beta chain originates from a study of CD8 T cells in Susac syndrome. TCR beta was sequenced from blood CD8+ and CD4+ T cells. Control patients had untreated stable or active relapsing-remitting multiple sclerosis by revised McDonald criteria. It was negative isolation that provided the CD8+ and CD4+ T cells, whereas TEMRA cells were enriched by FACS. When the RNA was reverse transcribed, random hexamers were used with an input of roughly 0.45 to 1 ug. TCR beta CDR3 was amplified by immunoSEQ multiplex PCR. This amplification extended across 54 Vbeta and 13 Jbeta segments. TCRdb re-analysed the immunoSEQ multiplex PCR reads in MiXCR, keeping a single row per CDR3 protein. This sample has roughly 150,000 distinct CDR3 sequences, with roughly 94% found just once. Germline V gene lookup returns CDR1 DFQATT and CDR2 SNEGSKA (reference sequence). The CDR3 is made up of 14 amino acids. Trimming shortened V by 0 bases and J by 5 bases, and 13 bases separated the two germline ends.

The sequenced material came from CD4+ T cells from PBMCs. The chain employs TRBV20-1 and TRBJ1-2; D is perhaps TRBD1 (5 bases). The TCR sequence derives from a human donor with multiple sclerosis. The CDR3 DNA reads TGCAGTGCTAGAGATCCAACAGGATCGTATGGCTACACCTTC. Translating gives CSARDPTGSYGYTF.